These T cell receptor beta chains were read from a single sample in a study of blood T cell repertoires in COVID-19. Some clones are missing from TCRdb's copy, which holds only in-frame ones; the method was immunoSEQ multiplex PCR. The profile shows around 58,000 clones, 88% of them singletons. What was sequenced was peripheral blood. Every receptor here comes from a woman aged 55-69 years with COVID-19, enrolled during active disease. CDR3s include the opening cysteine and the closing phenylalanine or tryptophan. A D gene is named only where the DNA matches it firmly. Part of the rows lack a size; the others show once, few, many or a class for expanded clones.

V,size,length,D,J,DNA,CDR3
TRBV29-1,once,15,TRBD2,TRBJ2-3,TGCAGCGTTGAAGTCGGGCTAGCGGGCACAGATACGCAGTATTTT,CSVEVGLAGTDTQYF
TRBV7-9,.,15,.,TRBJ1-3,TGTGCCAGCAGACCCGACACCTTCTCTGGAAACACCATATATTTT,CASRPDTFSGNTIYF
TRBV5-1,.,14,TRBD2,TRBJ2-3,TGCGCCAGCAAGCGGGGGACTAGCACAGATACGCAGTATTTT,CASKRGTSTDTQYF
TRBV14,.,16,.,TRBJ1-2,TGTGCCAGCAGCCAAGACCATCTACCACCCAACTATGGCTACACCTTC,CASSQDHLPPNYGYTF
TRBV30,.,14,TRBD1,TRBJ1-2,TGTGCCTGGAGGTGGCCCGGGACAGGCTATGGCTACACCTTC,CAWRWPGTGYGYTF
TRBV7-9,.,14,.,TRBJ1-2,TGTGCCACCTCCAGGGGCAGGTTGTCCTATGGCTACACCTTC,CATSRGRLSYGYTF
TRBV4-2,.,14,TRBD1,TRBJ1-2,TGTGCCAGCAGCCGCAGGGGGATGATACCTGGCTACACCTTC,CASSRRGMIPGYTF
TRBV13,.,14,.,TRBJ2-1,TGTGCCAGTAACGGACAGCCTTACTACAATGAGCAGTTCTTC,CASNGQPYYNEQFF
TRBV4-3,.,16,.,TRBJ2-3,TGCGCCAGCAGCCTTTGGTACACCTCTAGCACAGATACGCAGTATTTT,CASSLWYTSSTDTQYF
TRBV5-6,few,13,.,TRBJ1-3,TGTGCCAGCAGCTTGCAAAATGGAAACACCATATATTTT,CASSLQNGNTIYF
TRBV7-8,.,16,.,TRBJ1-2,TGTGCCAGCAGCCTAATAGCGGATCACTGGGCGGAGGGGTACACCTTC,CASSLIADHWAEGYTF
TRBV4-3,.,17,.,TRBJ2-3,TGCGCCAGCAGCCAAGATAGCCTGACAGGTGGGACAGATACGCAGTATTTT,CASSQDSLTGGTDTQYF
TRBV18,.,14,.,TRBJ2-2,TGTGCCAGCTCACCACCGAGGGATGGCGGGGAGCTGTTTTTT,CASSPPRDGGELFF
TRBV10-2,.,15,.,TRBJ2-5,TGCGCCAGCAGTGAGTCTTCCAGCGGGCAAGAGACCCAGTACTTC,CASSESSSGQETQYF
TRBV5-6,.,14,.,TRBJ1-2,TGTGCCAGCAGCTTCCCAGCGACGGGCTATGGCTACACCTTC,CASSFPATGYGYTF
TRBV6-5,.,16,.,TRBJ1-6,TGTGCCAGCAGTTACATCAGGTTCTCCTATAATTCACCCCTCCACTTT,CASSYIRFSYNSPLHF
TRBV18,.,13,.,TRBJ2-7,TGTGCCAGCTCAGTTCCAGGGAGGTACGAGCAGTACTTC,CASSVPGRYEQYF
TRBV11-3,.,15,TRBD1,TRBJ2-1,TGTGCCAGCAGCACTCGACAGGGTTACTACAATGAGCAGTTCTTC,CASSTRQGYYNEQFF
TRBV5-1,once,17,TRBD1,TRBJ2-3,TGCGCCAGCAGCCTCCCCGGGGACAGGGGGGTGTCAGATACGCAGTATTTT,CASSLPGDRGVSDTQYF
TRBV6-5,.,12,.,TRBJ1-1,TGTGCCAGCAATACTAGGGGGTCTGAAGCTTTCTTT,CASNTRGSEAFF
TRBV6-1,few,14,.,TRBJ1-2,TGTGCCAGCAGTGAGTTGACAGACCTATGGGCCTACACCTTC,CASSELTDLWAYTF
TRBV3-1/TRBV3-2,.,14,.,TRBJ1-2,TGTGCCAGCAGCCCTACGCAGGGGACCTATGGCTACACCTTC,CASSPTQGTYGYTF
TRBV2,.,16,TRBD1,TRBJ1-2,TGTGCCAGCAGTTTAGGGACAGGCCATGCTAACTATGGCTACACCTTC,CASSLGTGHANYGYTF
TRBV25-1,.,15,.,TRBJ2-6,TGTGCCAGCAGGCTGGAGGGATCCGGGGCCAACGTCCTGACTTTC,CASRLEGSGANVLTF
TRBV7-8,once,16,TRBD2,TRBJ2-1,TGTGCCAGCAGCTTAGATTCGGGAGGCCACTACAATGAGCAGTTCTTC,CASSLDSGGHYNEQFF
TRBV3-1/TRBV3-2,.,14,TRBD1,TRBJ1-2,TGTGCCAGCAGCCGGGGACAGTTAGTATATGGCTACACCTTC,CASSRGQLVYGYTF
TRBV5-6,.,14,.,TRBJ1-1,TGTGCCAGCAGCTGGGGGGTATTGAACACTGAAGCTTTCTTT,CASSWGVLNTEAFF
TRBV27,.,10,.,TRBJ2-3,TGTGCCAGCAGTCGAGATACGCAGTATTTT,CASSRDTQYF
TRBV5-1,.,16,TRBD1,TRBJ2-5,TGCGCCAGCAGCTTCGACAGGGGGTCACAACAAGAGACCCAGTACTTC,CASSFDRGSQQETQYF
TRBV27,.,13,TRBD1,TRBJ1-2,TGTGCCAGCAGTTTACAGGGGGGCTATGGCTACACCTTC,CASSLQGGYGYTF
TRBV5-1,.,15,.,TRBJ2-2,TGCGCCAGCAGAACTAACGGGGAGAACACCGGGGAGCTGTTTTTT,CASRTNGENTGELFF
TRBV30,many,13,.,TRBJ2-2,TGTGCCTGGAGTGTACCAGGGGCCGGGGAGCTGTTTTTT,CAWSVPGAGELFF
TRBV11-2,.,14,.,TRBJ1-3,TGTGCCAGCAGGCCACAGGCCTCTGGAAACACCATATATTTT,CASRPQASGNTIYF
TRBV7-9,.,14,.,TRBJ1-2,TGTGCCAGCAAGTTTAGTGAGGATAACTATGGCTACACCTTC,CASKFSEDNYGYTF
TRBV19,.,16,TRBD2,TRBJ2-2,TGTGCCAGTAGGCGGACTAGCGGGGGAGCGGCCGGGGAGCTGTTTTTT,CASRRTSGGAAGELFF
TRBV19,.,14,.,TRBJ1-4,TGTGCCAGTAGTATAAGCCAGGGGAATGAAAAACTGTTTTTT,CASSISQGNEKLFF
TRBV9,once,15,TRBD2,TRBJ2-7,TGTGCCAGCAGCGTAGGGACTAGCGGGAGCTACGAGCAGTACTTC,CASSVGTSGSYEQYF
TRBV5-6,.,16,TRBD1,TRBJ1-1,TGTGCCAGCAGCTTCGGACAGGGTGCGATTCAGTTGGAAGCTTTCTTT,CASSFGQGAIQLEAFF
TRBV10-3,.,11,.,TRBJ2-3,TGTGCCATCAGTAGACAAGATACGCAGTATTTT,CAISRQDTQYF
TRBV4-2,.,16,.,TRBJ2-1,TGTGCCAGCAGCCAAGAGCGGGGAACCCCCTACAATGAGCAGTTCTTC,CASSQERGTPYNEQFF
TRBV3-1/TRBV3-2,.,14,TRBD2,TRBJ2-5,TGTGCCAGCAGCCTAGCGGGGGGGTCGAAGACCCAGTACTTC,CASSLAGGSKTQYF
TRBV11-3,.,14,.,TRBJ2-5,TGTGCCAGCAGCTTAGTGGAGGGCGGAAAGACCCAGTACTTC,CASSLVEGGKTQYF
TRBV7-9,.,17,TRBD1,TRBJ1-2,TGTGCCAGCAGCTCTTCATCGGGGACAGGGTTTGGCTATGGCTACACCTTC,CASSSSSGTGFGYGYTF
TRBV5-1,once,14,TRBD1,TRBJ1-2,TGCGCCAGCAGCTTGGAGGGGACAGCCTATGGCTACACCTTC,CASSLEGTAYGYTF
TRBV30,.,15,.,TRBJ1-2,TGTGCCTGGAGTGTAGAGGGAGGGTTTGGCTATGGCTACACCTTC,CAWSVEGGFGYGYTF
TRBV3-1/TRBV3-2,.,16,.,TRBJ2-2,TGTGCCAGCAGCCAATTCGCGGCGGGTTACACCGGGGAGCTGTTTTTT,CASSQFAAGYTGELFF
TRBV2,.,14,TRBD1,TRBJ1-5,TGTGCCAGCAGTGAAACAGGGGGCCATCAGCCCCAGCATTTT,CASSETGGHQPQHF
TRBV5-1,.,16,TRBD2,TRBJ2-5,TGCGCCAGCAGCATGGCGGCGGGGGCTAGCGGGGAGACCCAGTACTTC,CASSMAAGASGETQYF
TRBV5-1,.,16,TRBD1,TRBJ2-3,TGCGCCAGCAGCTTTAGGACAGGGGGCGCGAAAGATACGCAGTATTTT,CASSFRTGGAKDTQYF
TRBV24-1,.,13,.,TRBJ1-3,TGTGCCACCAGTGACAGTACTGGAAACACCATATATTTT,CATSDSTGNTIYF
TRBV30,.,14,.,TRBJ2-7,TGTGCCTGGAGTGTGAGGGCCTCATCGGGGGAGCAGTACTTC,CAWSVRASSGEQYF
TRBV4-3,.,13,TRBD1,TRBJ1-2,TGCGCCAGCAGTCCGGGACAGGGAGAGGGCTACACCTTC,CASSPGQGEGYTF
TRBV29-1,.,12,.,TRBJ2-5,TGCAGCGTGACTAGATCGGCAGAGACCCAGTACTTC,CSVTRSAETQYF
TRBV18,.,14,.,TRBJ2-2,TGTGCCAGCTCACCACCGTCACAGATTGGGGAGCTGTTTTTT,CASSPPSQIGELFF
TRBV6-1,.,13,TRBD1,TRBJ1-4,TGTGCCAGCAGTGAGTACAGGGGAGGAAAACTGTTTTTT,CASSEYRGGKLFF
TRBV5-6,.,18,TRBD2,TRBJ2-3,TGTGCCAGCAGCTCATTTTGGGCTAGCGGGGGCTACACAGATACGCAGTATTTT,CASSSFWASGGYTDTQYF